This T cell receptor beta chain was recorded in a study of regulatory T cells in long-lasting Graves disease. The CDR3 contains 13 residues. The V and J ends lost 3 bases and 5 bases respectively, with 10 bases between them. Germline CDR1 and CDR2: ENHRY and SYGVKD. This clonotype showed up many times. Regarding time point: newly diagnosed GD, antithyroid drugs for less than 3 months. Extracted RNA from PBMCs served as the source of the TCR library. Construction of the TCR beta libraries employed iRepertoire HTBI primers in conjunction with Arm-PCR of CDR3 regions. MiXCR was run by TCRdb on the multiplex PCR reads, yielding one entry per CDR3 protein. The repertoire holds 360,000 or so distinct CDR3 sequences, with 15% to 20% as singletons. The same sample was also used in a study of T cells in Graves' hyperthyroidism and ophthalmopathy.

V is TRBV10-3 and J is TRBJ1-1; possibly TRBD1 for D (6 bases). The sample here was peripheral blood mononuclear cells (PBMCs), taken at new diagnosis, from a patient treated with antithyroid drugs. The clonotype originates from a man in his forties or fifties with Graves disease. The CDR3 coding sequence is TGTGCCATCAGTGAACAGGGAGGAACTGAAGCTTTCTTT. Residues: CAISEQGGTEAFF.